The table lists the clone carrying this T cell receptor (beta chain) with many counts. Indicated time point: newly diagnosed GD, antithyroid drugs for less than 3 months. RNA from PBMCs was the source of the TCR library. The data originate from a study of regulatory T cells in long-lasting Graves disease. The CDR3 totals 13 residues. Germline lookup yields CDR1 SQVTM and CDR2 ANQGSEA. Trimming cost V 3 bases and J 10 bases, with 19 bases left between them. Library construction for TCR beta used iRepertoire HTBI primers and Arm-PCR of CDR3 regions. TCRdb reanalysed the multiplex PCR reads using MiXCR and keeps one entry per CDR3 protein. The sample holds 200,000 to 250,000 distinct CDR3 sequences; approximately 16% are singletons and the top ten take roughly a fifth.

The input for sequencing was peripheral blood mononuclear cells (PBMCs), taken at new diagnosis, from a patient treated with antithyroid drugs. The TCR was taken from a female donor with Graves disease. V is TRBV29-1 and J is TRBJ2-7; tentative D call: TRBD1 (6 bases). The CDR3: CSVEQSGHRLQYF. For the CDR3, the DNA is TGCAGCGTTGAGCAATCGGGACATAGGCTACAGTACTTC.